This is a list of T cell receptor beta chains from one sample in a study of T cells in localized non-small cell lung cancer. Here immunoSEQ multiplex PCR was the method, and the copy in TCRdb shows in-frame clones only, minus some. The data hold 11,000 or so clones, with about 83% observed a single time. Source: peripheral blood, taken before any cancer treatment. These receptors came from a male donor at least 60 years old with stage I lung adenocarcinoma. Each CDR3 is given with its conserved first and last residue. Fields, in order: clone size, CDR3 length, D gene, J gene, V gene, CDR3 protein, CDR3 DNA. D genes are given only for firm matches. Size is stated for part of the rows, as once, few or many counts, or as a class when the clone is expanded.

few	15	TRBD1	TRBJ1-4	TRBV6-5	CASRRQGATNEKLFF	TGTGCCAGCAGGCGACAGGGGGCAACTAATGAAAAACTGTTTTTT
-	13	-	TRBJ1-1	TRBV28	CAGQGWRNTEAFF	TGTGCCGGGCAGGGCTGGAGGAACACTGAAGCTTTCTTT
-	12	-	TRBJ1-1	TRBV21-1	CASSNSNTEAFF	TGTGCCAGCAGCAATTCGAACACTGAAGCTTTCTTT
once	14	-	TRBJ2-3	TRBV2	CASIVAASTDTQYF	TGTGCCAGCATTGTAGCGGCGAGCACAGATACGCAGTATTTT
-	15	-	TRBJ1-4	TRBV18	CASSPREGNLEKLFF	TGTGCCAGCTCACCTAGAGAAGGGAATCTTGAAAAACTGTTTTTT
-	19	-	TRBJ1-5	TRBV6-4	CASSASPGRGFRRNQPQHF	TGTGCCAGCAGCGCCTCGCCGGGACGGGGTTTTCGACGAAATCAGCCCCAGCATTTT
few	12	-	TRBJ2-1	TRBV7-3	CASSGRGNEQFF	TGTGCCAGCAGCGGTCGGGGGAATGAGCAGTTCTTC
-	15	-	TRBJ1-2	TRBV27	CASSLSLTTNYGYTF	TGTGCCAGCAGTTTATCGTTGACCACGAACTATGGCTACACCTTC
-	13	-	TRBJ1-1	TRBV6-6	CASSYSQNTEAFF	TGTGCCAGCAGTTACTCGCAGAACACTGAAGCTTTCTTT
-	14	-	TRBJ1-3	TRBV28	CASSFASSGNTIYF	TGTGCCAGCAGTTTCGCTAGCTCTGGAAACACCATATATTTT
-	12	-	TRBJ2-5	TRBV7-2	CASSPQKETQYF	TGTGCCAGCAGCCCACAAAAGGAGACCCAGTACTTC
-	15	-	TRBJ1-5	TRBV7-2	CASSPTVNSNQPQHF	TGTGCCAGCAGTCCGACAGTCAATAGCAATCAGCCCCAGCATTTT
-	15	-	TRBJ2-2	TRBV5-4	CASSFDSYNTGELFF	TGTGCCAGCAGCTTCGACAGTTATAACACCGGGGAGCTGTTTTTT
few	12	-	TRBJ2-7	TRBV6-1	CASSDGFYEQYF	TGTGCCAGCAGTGACGGCTTTTACGAGCAGTACTTC
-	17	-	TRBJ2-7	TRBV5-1	CASSSTFEPGDFHEQYF	TGCGCCAGCAGCTCTACCTTTGAACCAGGGGACTTCCACGAGCAGTACTTC
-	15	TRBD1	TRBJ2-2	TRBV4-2	CASSQGQLNTGELFF	TGTGCCAGCAGCCAGGGACAGTTGAACACCGGGGAGCTGTTTTTT
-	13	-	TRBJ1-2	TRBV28	CASSFGNLRGYTF	TGTGCCAGCAGTTTCGGGAACCTCCGTGGCTACACCTTC
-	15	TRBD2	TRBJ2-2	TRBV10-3	CAIRTSEGLAGELFF	TGTGCCATCAGGACTAGCGAGGGACTGGCCGGGGAGCTGTTTTTT
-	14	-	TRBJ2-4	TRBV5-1	CASSLEQGSNIQYF	TGCGCCAGCAGCTTGGAACAGGGATCTAACATTCAGTACTTC
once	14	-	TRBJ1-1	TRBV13	CASSLGRANTEAFF	TGTGCCAGCAGCTTAGGCAGGGCGAACACTGAAGCTTTCTTT
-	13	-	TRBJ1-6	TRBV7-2	CASSLDQGTPLHF	TGTGCCAGCAGCTTAGACCAGGGAACACCCCTCCACTTT
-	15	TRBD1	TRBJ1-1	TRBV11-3	CASSLDGTGTTEAFF	TGTGCCAGCAGCTTAGATGGGACAGGGACCACTGAAGCTTTCTTT
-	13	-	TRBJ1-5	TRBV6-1	CASRGAWDQPQHF	TGTGCCAGCAGGGGGGCGTGGGATCAGCCCCAGCATTTT
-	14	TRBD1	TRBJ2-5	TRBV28	CASSPIGQGREQYF	TGTGCCAGCAGTCCGATTGGACAGGGGAGGGAGCAGTACTTC
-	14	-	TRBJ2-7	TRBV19	CASSLDRGSYEQYF	TGTGCCAGTAGTCTCGACCGGGGTTCCTACGAGCAGTACTTC
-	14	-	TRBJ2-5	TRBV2	CASSDRGLEETQYF	TGTGCCAGCAGTGACCGGGGGCTCGAAGAGACCCAGTACTTC
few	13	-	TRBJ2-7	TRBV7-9	CASSSGRIYEQYF	TGTGCCAGCAGCTCCGGACGGATTTACGAGCAGTACTTC
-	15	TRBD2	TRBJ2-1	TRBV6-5	CASSYGLAGAQEQFF	TGTGCCAGCAGTTACGGTCTAGCGGGGGCTCAAGAGCAGTTCTTC
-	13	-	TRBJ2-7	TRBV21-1	CASTGGGPAEQYF	TGTGCCAGCACCGGGGGCGGGCCGGCCGAGCAGTACTTC
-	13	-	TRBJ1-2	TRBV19	CASSIDPQKGYTF	TGTGCCAGTAGTATAGATCCGCAGAAAGGCTACACCTTC
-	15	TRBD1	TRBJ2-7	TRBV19	CASSPTRDRGREQYF	TGTGCCAGTAGTCCTACCCGGGACAGGGGTAGGGAGCAGTACTTC
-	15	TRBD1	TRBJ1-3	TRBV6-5	CASSYRTGTRYTIYF	TGTGCCAGCAGTTATAGGACAGGGACAAGATACACCATATATTTT
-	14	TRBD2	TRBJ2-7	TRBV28	CASSARGGRGEQYF	TGTGCCAGCAGTGCCCGGGGGGGCCGGGGCGAGCAGTACTTC
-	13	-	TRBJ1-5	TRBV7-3	CASSPQGSQPQHF	TGTGCCAGCAGCCCCCAGGGGTCTCAGCCCCAGCATTTT
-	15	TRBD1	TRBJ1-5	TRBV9	CASSATGGESQPQHF	TGTGCCAGCAGCGCTACAGGGGGCGAATCTCAGCCCCAGCATTTT
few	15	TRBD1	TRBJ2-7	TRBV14	CASSSSGTGVDEQYF	TGTGCCAGCAGTTCCTCCGGGACAGGGGTGGACGAGCAGTACTTC
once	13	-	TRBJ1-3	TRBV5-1	CASSQDGGNTIYF	TGCGCCAGTAGTCAGGACGGCGGAAACACCATATATTTT
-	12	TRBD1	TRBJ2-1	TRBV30	CAWTGGMDEQFF	TGTGCCTGGACAGGGGGCATGGATGAGCAGTTCTTC
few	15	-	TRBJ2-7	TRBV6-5	CASSYFGTRVYEQYF	TGTGCCAGCAGTTACTTCGGGACAAGAGTTTACGAGCAGTACTTC
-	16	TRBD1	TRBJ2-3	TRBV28	CASTLWGQGGTDTQYF	TGTGCCAGCACCCTATGGGGACAGGGAGGGACAGATACGCAGTATTTT
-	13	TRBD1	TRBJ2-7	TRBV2	CASSGTGDYEQYF	TGTGCCAGTTCTGGGACAGGGGACTACGAGCAGTACTTC
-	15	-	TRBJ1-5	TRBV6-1	CASKEVSLRDQPQHF	TGTGCCAGCAAAGAGGTTAGCCTACGGGATCAGCCCCAGCATTTT
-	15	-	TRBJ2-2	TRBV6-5	CASSYLNAGSGELFF	TGTGCCAGCAGTTACTTAAACGCAGGGTCCGGGGAGCTGTTTTTT
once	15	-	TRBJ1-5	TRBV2	CASSEIRPGNQPQHF	TGTGCCAGCAGCGAAATTAGACCCGGAAATCAGCCCCAGCATTTT
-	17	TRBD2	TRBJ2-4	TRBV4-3	CASSQEASGGMGGIQYF	TGCGCCAGCAGCCAAGAGGCTAGCGGGGGGATGGGTGGCATTCAGTACTTC